Sequencing of this T cell receptor beta chain was carried out in a study of radiotherapy plus CTLA-4 blockade in lung cancer (dated by TCRdb to the late 2010s). Background on the whole study: Objective responses occurred in 18% of enrolled patients, and around 29% achieved disease control. Results and caveats for the whole study, not just this receptor: The strongest predictors of response, as reported, were early dynamic changes in blood T cell clones along with a rise in serum interferon-beta after radiation. After treatment with radiotherapy and ipilimumab, TCR clones that originated in tumors expanded in peripheral blood.

The library came from the immunoSEQ multiplex PCR assay. TCRdb limited this immuneACCESS table to in-frame rearrangements with V and J called. A share of clones is missing; checked studies link under half to unresolved V genes, and the rest is unexplained. The sample includes 85,000 to 95,000 clones, with roughly 80% observed a single time. About 25% of the sample goes to the ten largest clones. Its CDR3 holds 15 amino acids, cysteine through valine. Only CDR3 DNA remains: 45 bases, in frame from the first base. V and J are truncated by 7 bases and 4 bases respectively, leaving an intervening sequence of 20 bases. The germline V gene provides CDR1 MDHEN and CDR2 SYDVKM. This clone was recorded once. No antigen is known for it. Base qualities were left out, and no much larger clone turns up one base away. The study evaluated CTLA-4 blockade (ipilimumab) given together with focal radiation therapy in patients who had chemo-refractory metastatic non-small-cell lung cancer.

The sequence was obtained from a human donor with non-small cell lung cancer that progressed on radiotherapy plus ipilimumab. The input for sequencing was peripheral blood, taken from a patient treated with radiotherapy plus ipilimumab. The chain uses TRBV28 and TRBJ2-7; 6 matching bases give a weak D call of TRBD1. CDR3 region: CASTSHSPGTYEQYV. The DNA sequence is TGTGCCAGCACCTCTCATTCTCCAGGGACATACGAGCAGTACGTC.